The 23 T cell receptor beta chains below were found in one sample sequenced in a study of T cell responses to AZD1222 COVID-19 vaccine. Repertoires were generated with immunoSEQ multiplex PCR, while TCRdb's copy carries only in-frame clones and drops some. Found here are over 95,000 clones, around 88% of them singletons; the top ten hold approximately 7.5%. The sample was peripheral blood, taken on day 0 of AZD1222 vaccination. The receptors here all came from an adult in good health.

The chain joins TRBV5-8 to TRBJ1-5; D is possibly TRBD1 (5 bases). The CDR3 has 15 residues. Between the trimmed V and J ends, which lost 2 bases and 3 bases, there was a span of 12 bases. Germline V CDR1 and CDR2: SGHTS, YDEGEE. The CDR3 DNA follows: TGTGCCAGCAGCTTCGCTCGCAGGGACAATCAGCCCCAGCATTTT. The encoded protein is CASSFARRDNQPQHF.

The chain couples TRBV9 to TRBJ2-2; D assignment may be TRBD1 or TRBD2 (5 bases each). The V end was cut by 3 bases, the J end by 4 bases, with 13 bases between. Germline V gene lookup returns CDR1 SGDLS and CDR2 YYNGEE. The CDR3 runs 15 residues. The CDR3 DNA sequence: TGTGCCAGCAGCGCCGGTGGGGGAGCCACCGGGGAGCTGTTTTTT. Translation: CASSAGGGATGELFF.

V is TRBV5-6 and J is TRBJ2-5, with unresolved D. CDR1 and CDR2 from the germline V gene are SGHDT and YYEEEE. Trimming pared 0 bases from V and 4 bases from J, leaving 1 base between. The CDR3 covers 11 residues. DNA of the CDR3: TGTGCCAGCAGCTTGGTAGAGACCCAGTACTTC. It yields the protein CASSLVETQYF. The variable domain in full, with the rest retrieved from reference TRBV5-6 and TRBJ2-5, is DAGVTQSPTHLIKTRGQQVTLRCSPKSGHDTVSWYQQALGQGPQFIFQYYEEEERQRGNFPDRFSGHQFPNYSSELNVNALLLGDSALYLCASSLVETQYFGPGTRLLVL.

In its sample, this clone was seen once. V gene TRBV2 combines with J gene TRBJ1-3; D remains ambiguous. The CDR3 is 15 amino acids. The germline gives CDR1 SNHLY, CDR2 FYNNEI. The V end was cut by 7 bases, the J end by 0 bases, with 13 bases between. The CDR3 DNA follows: TGTGCCAGCACCCTAGACGGTGGCTCTGGAAACACCATATATTTT. It translates to CASTLDGGSGNTIYF.

The gene calls are TRBV7-8 and TRBJ2-4; maybe TRBD2 (7 bases). Germline CDR1 reads SGHVS; CDR2 reads FQNEAQ. Deletions cut 0 bases from V and 12 bases from J, with 15 bases between. The CDR3 consists of 14 residues. Written as DNA, the CDR3 is TGTGCCAGCAGCTTAGCGCTGGCGGGGGCCAATCAGTACTTC. As protein: CASSLALAGANQYF.

V is TRBV28 and J is TRBJ1-5; TRBD1 aligns across 10 bases. The CDR3 is 16 amino acids. CDR1 is MDHEN and CDR2 is SYDVKM in the germline V gene. V shed 5 bases, J shed 3 bases, and the junction held 7 bases outside the gene matches. The CDR3 DNA follows: TGTGCCAGCAGTGCACCGGGACAGGGGATCAATCAGCCCCAGCATTTT. This encodes CASSAPGQGINQPQHF.

This chain uses TRBV2 with TRBJ2-7; 8 bases line up with TRBD2. Trimming removed 7 bases from V and 3 bases from J; junction bases left unmatched: 11. The CDR3 is 15 residues long. CDR1 is SNHLY, CDR2 FYNNEI, per germline. CDR3 in DNA: TGTGCCAGCAAACTAGCGGCAGCTCGAAACTACGAGCAGTACTTC. Translated: CASKLAAARNYEQYF.

This sequence joins TRBV11-2 and TRBJ1-2; D might be TRBD1 (5 bases). This CDR3 spans 13 amino acids. The germline V and J ends were trimmed by 2 bases and 6 bases, with 10 bases remaining between them. Germline assignment: CDR1 SGHAT and CDR2 FQNNGV. The CDR3 DNA reads as TGTGCCAGCAGCTTACCGGGGACCGATGGCTACACCTTC. Protein sequence: CASSLPGTDGYTF.

V usage is TRBV5-1 and J usage is TRBJ1-1; unclear D gene. The germline V gene encodes CDR1 SGHRS and CDR2 YFSETQ. CDR3 length equals 15 residues. With 2 bases removed from V and 1 base from J, the gap between germline ends came to 12 bases. The CDR3 loop is CASSFQMTENTEAFF. In DNA form, the CDR3 reads TGCGCCAGCAGCTTTCAGATGACGGAGAACACTGAAGCTTTCTTT.

The chain is built from TRBV11-3 and TRBJ2-1; D may be TRBD1 (6 bases). The V gene's germline CDR1 is SGHNT and CDR2 YENEEA. The length of the CDR3 is 17 residues. V dropped 2 bases and J dropped 2 bases, with 16 bases sitting between them. The CDR3 nucleotides read TGTGCCAGCAGCTTAAGTGCGTCGTCAGGGGCCTACAATGAGCAGTTCTTC. Its protein is CASSLSASSGAYNEQFF.

The rearrangement uses TRBV5-1 and TRBJ2-3, with 10 bases matching TRBD1. The germline gives CDR1 SGHRS, CDR2 YFSETQ. The CDR3 totals 18 residues. V shed 3 bases and J 2 bases; nucleotides not matched to a gene: 12. CDR3 in DNA: TGCGCCAGCAGCTCCGGGACAGGGGCCTGGGGGACCACAGATACGCAGTATTTT. It yields the protein CASSSGTGAWGTTDTQYF. The full variable domain, rest sourced from reference TRBV5-1 and TRBJ2-3, is KAGVTQTPRYLIKTRGQQVTLSCSPISGHRSVSWYQQTPGQGLQFLFEYFSETQRNKGNFPGRFSGRQFSNSRSEMNVSTLELGDSALYLCASSSGTGAWGTTDTQYFGPGTRLTVL.

The V call is TRBV19, the J call TRBJ1-1, with TRBD1 matching over 7 bases. The CDR3 sequence is 12 residues long. Germline CDR1 is LNHDA and CDR2 is SQIVND (reference sequence). Unmatched junction bases numbered 9, after V lost 8 bases and J lost 9 bases. DNA for the CDR3: TGTGCCAGTGGGGACAGACAAATCCAAGCTTTCTTT. This sequence encodes CASGDRQIQAFF.

This clone came up a few times. The J gene is TRBJ2-1, the V gene TRBV20-1; TRBD2 agrees at 7 bases. This CDR3 spans 15 amino acids. Germline CDR1 is DFQATT and CDR2 is SNEGSKA (reference sequence). J gave up 2 bases and V 3 bases, and 7 bases lay outside the gene matches. The CDR3 region has the DNA TGCAGTGCTAGTGGGACTACCAGGACCTACAATGAGCAGTTCTTC. It translates to CSASGTTRTYNEQFF.

The chain carries TRBV19 and TRBJ2-3; D gene uncertain. The V end lost 0 bases, the J end lost 0 bases, and 7 bases lay between the germline ends. The CDR3 spans 15 residues. Looked up from germline, CDR1 is LNHDA and CDR2 is SQIVND (reference sequence). As DNA, the CDR3 is TGTGCCAGTAGTATAGATAAGGTTAGCACAGATACGCAGTATTTT. This translates into CASSIDKVSTDTQYF.

This sequence joins TRBV28 and TRBJ1-2; D might be TRBD1 (6 bases). The CDR3 length is 14 residues. Germline CDR1 is MDHEN and CDR2 is SYDVKM. Between the trimmed V and J ends, which lost 7 bases and 4 bases, there was a span of 16 bases. CDR3 coding DNA: TGTGCCAGCAATACCGGGACAAGGGGCTATGGCTACACCTTC. Translated, it gives CASNTGTRGYGYTF.

The CDR3 DNA sequence: TGCGCCAGCAGCCTACTTGCGGGGGGGACCCAAGAGACCCAGTACTTC. Amino acid sequence: CASSLLAGGTQETQYF. The genes are TRBV5-1 and TRBJ2-5; TRBD2 matches at 9 bases. V lost 4 bases, J lost 1 base, and 8 bases stayed unmatched. CDR1 and CDR2 (germline): SGHRS, YFSETQ. The CDR3 runs 16 residues.

The V gene is TRBV25-1, the J gene TRBJ2-7; D may be TRBD1 or TRBD2 (5 bases each). Germline CDR1 reads MGHDK; CDR2 reads SYGVNS. The CDR3 extends over 14 amino acids. Between the trimmed V and J ends, which lost 2 bases and 7 bases, there was a span of 15 bases. DNA for the CDR3: TGTGCCAGCAGTGAACCGGGGCTTTTTCGGGAGCAGTACTTC. Amino acids: CASSEPGLFREQYF.

This clone was detected only once. Sequence at one end of the junction differs from germline and may be a read error. V usage is TRBV4-2 and J usage is TRBJ2-7, with D perhaps being TRBD1 or TRBD2 (5 bases each). This CDR3 spans 17 amino acids. CDR1 and CDR2 (germline): LGHNA, YNFKEQ. The CDR3 DNA sequence: TGTGCCAGCAGCCAAGCTGACTCCGGGACGGCCTCCTCCGAGCAGTACTTC. Its protein is CASSQADSGTASSEQYF.

This rearrangement joins TRBV29-1 to TRBJ2-7; 12 bases line up with TRBD2. Germline V gene data show CDR1 as SQVTM and CDR2 as ANQGSEA. The trim removed 7 bases at V and 5 bases at J, leaving 9 bases unmatched. This CDR3 contains 14 residues. CDR3 amino acids: CSAVTSGSRHEQYF. CDR3 nucleotides: TGCAGCGCCGTGACTAGCGGGAGTAGGCACGAGCAGTACTTC.

In nucleotides, the CDR3 is TGTGCCAGCAGTTCAGGGTATGGCAATCAGCCCCAGCATTTT. The encoded protein is CASSSGYGNQPQHF. The chain recombines TRBV27 with TRBJ1-5; D possibly corresponds to TRBD1 (5 bases). Deletions cut 4 bases from V and 2 bases from J, with 9 bases between. The CDR3 loop spans 14 amino acids. Germline V gene data show CDR1 as MNHEY and CDR2 as SMNVEV (reference sequence).

This sequence joins TRBV7-2 and TRBJ2-2; 10 nucleotides agree with TRBD1. This CDR3 region has 19 residues. The V segment lost 1 base and the J segment 1 base; nucleotides outside the gene matches: 9. Per the germline V gene, CDR1 is SGHTA and CDR2 is FQGNSA. DNA for the CDR3: TGTGCCAGCAGCTTAGGGGGGACAGGGGTCAGGAAGAACACCGGGGAGCTGTTTTTT. Residues: CASSLGGTGVRKNTGELFF.

The sample holds one count of this clone. The V call is TRBV7-2, the J call TRBJ1-1; no clear D gene. Per germline, CDR1 SGHTA and CDR2 FQGNSA. Trimming shortened V by 5 bases and J by 1 base, and 8 bases separated the two germline ends. The length of the CDR3 is 13 residues. The CDR3 region has the DNA TGTGCCAGCAGCATGTACCGGAACACTGAAGCTTTCTTT. Its translation is CASSMYRNTEAFF.

This clone was seen a few times. This chain links TRBV9 with TRBJ2-1, with D unresolved. The V and J ends lost 3 bases and 9 bases respectively, with 7 bases between them. The CDR3 has 11 residues. The V gene's germline CDR1 is SGDLS and CDR2 YYNGEE. The CDR3 coding sequence is TGTGCCAGCAGCGAACACGGTGAGCAGTTCTTC. This encodes CASSEHGEQFF.